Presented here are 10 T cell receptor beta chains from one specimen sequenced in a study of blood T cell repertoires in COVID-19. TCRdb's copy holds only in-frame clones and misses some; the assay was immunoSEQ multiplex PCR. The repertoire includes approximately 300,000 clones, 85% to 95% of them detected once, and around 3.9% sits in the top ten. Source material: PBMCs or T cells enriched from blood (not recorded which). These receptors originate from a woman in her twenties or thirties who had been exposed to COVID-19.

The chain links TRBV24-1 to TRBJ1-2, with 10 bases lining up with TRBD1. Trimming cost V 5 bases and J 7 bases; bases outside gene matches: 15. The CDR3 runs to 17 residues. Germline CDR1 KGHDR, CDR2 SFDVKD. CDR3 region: CATSAARGTGELVGYTF. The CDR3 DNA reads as TGTGCCACCAGTGCAGCCCGCGGGACAGGGGAATTAGTTGGCTACACCTTC.

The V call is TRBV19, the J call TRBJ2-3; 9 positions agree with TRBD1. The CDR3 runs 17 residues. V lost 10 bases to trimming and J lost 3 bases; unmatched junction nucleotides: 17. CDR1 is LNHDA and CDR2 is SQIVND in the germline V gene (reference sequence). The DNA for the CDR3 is TGTGCCACCGACGATAATACAGGGACAGGGTGGACAGATACGCAGTATTTT. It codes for CATDDNTGTGWTDTQYF.

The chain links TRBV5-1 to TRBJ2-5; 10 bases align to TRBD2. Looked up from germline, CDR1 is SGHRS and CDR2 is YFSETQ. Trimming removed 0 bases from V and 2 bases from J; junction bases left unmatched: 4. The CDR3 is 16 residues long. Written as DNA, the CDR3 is TGCGCCAGCAGCTTGGGAACTAGCGGGGTGCAAGAGACCCAGTACTTC. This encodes CASSLGTSGVQETQYF. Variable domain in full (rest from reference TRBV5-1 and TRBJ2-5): KAGVTQTPRYLIKTRGQQVTLSCSPISGHRSVSWYQQTPGQGLQFLFEYFSETQRNKGNFPGRFSGRQFSNSRSEMNVSTLELGDSALYLCASSLGTSGVQETQYFGPGTRLLVL.

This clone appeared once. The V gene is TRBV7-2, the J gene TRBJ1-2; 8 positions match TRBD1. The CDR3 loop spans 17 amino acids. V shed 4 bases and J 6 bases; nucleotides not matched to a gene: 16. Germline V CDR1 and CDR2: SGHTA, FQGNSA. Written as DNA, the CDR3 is TGTGCCAGCAGCTCACGGCGACTCCTTACAGGGGGGCATGGCTACACCTTC. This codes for CASSSRRLLTGGHGYTF.

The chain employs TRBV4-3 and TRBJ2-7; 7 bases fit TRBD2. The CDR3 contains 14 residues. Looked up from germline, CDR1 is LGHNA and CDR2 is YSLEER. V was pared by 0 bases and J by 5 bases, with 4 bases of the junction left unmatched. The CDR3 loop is CASSQERGFDEQYF. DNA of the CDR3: TGCGCCAGCAGCCAAGAGCGGGGGTTTGACGAGCAGTACTTC.

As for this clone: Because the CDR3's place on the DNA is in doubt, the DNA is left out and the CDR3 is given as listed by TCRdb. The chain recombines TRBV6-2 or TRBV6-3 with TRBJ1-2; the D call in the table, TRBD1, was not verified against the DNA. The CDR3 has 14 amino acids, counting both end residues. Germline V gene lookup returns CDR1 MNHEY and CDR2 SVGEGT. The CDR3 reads CASSYVGQGTVLTF.

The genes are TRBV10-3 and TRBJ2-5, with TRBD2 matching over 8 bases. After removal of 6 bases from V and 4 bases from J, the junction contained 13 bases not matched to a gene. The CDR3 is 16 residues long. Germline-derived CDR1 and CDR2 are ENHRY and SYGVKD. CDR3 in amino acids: CAIRPAGGGLTETQYF. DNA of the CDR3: TGTGCCATCAGGCCAGCGGGCGGGGGGCTGACAGAGACCCAGTACTTC.

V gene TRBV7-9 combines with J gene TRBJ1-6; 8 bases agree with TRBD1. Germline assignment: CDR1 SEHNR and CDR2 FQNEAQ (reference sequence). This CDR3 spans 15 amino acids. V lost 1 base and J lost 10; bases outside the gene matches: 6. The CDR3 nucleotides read TGTGCCAGCAGCTTAGTAGGACAGGGTGGGTCACCCCTCCACTTT. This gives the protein CASSLVGQGGSPLHF.

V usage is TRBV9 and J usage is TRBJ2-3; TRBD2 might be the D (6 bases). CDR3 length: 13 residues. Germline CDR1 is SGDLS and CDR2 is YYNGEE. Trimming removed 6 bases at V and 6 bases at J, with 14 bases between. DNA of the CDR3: TGTGCCAGCAAGTCCGGGACTTTGGATACGCAGTATTTT. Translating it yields CASKSGTLDTQYF.

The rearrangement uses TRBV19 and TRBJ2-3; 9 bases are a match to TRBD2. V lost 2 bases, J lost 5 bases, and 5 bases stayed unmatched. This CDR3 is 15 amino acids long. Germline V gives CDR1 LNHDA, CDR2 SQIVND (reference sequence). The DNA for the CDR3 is TGTGCCAGTAGTATACTAGCGGGGAAAGGAGATACGCAGTATTTT. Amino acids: CASSILAGKGDTQYF.